This is a list of T cell receptor beta chains from one sample in a study of blood T cell repertoires in COVID-19. Data came from immunoSEQ multiplex PCR; TCRdb stores just in-frame clones and leaves some out. The table records 150,000 to 200,000 clones, around four fifths of them present only once. Sequenced input: peripheral blood. The source of these receptors is a man between 65 and 85 years old with active or convalescent COVID-19. The CDR3 runs from the conserved cysteine through the conserved F or W. D genes are given only for firm matches. For some rows the clone size is stated as once, few or many, or as a class when expanded; others skip it.

V,J,size,D,DNA,CDR3
TRBV29-1,TRBJ2-5,.,.,TGCAGCGTTGAGTTTGGAGAAGAGACCCAGTACTTC,CSVEFGEETQYF
TRBV5-8,TRBJ1-2,.,TRBD1,TGTGCCAGCAGCGAAGGACAGGGCTCATCCTATGGCTACACCTTC,CASSEGQGSSYGYTF
TRBV6-5,TRBJ2-3,.,TRBD2,TGTGCCAGCGTAGCGGGAGGCACAGATACGCAGTATTTT,CASVAGGTDTQYF
TRBV28,TRBJ1-6,.,TRBD1,TGTGCCAGCAGAATGACAGGGAATTCACCCCTCCACTTT,CASRMTGNSPLHF
TRBV7-2,TRBJ2-7,.,.,TGTGCCAGCAGCTTAGCTGTACATTCCTCCTACGAGCAGTACTTC,CASSLAVHSSYEQYF
TRBV9,TRBJ1-6,few,.,TGTGCCAGCAGCGTAGATCCACAGGCTAATTCACCCCTCCACTTT,CASSVDPQANSPLHF
TRBV5-8,TRBJ2-5,.,.,TGTGCCAGCAGCTTGGCCGGTAGCATAGGTTTGACCCAGTACTTC,CASSLAGSIGLTQYF
TRBV4-1,TRBJ2-3,.,TRBD2,TGCGCCAGCAGCCCCGGGTGGACTAGCGGGGGGTCCACGTCGGATACGCAGTATTTT,CASSPGWTSGGSTSDTQYF
TRBV7-8,TRBJ2-7,.,TRBD1,TGTGCCAGCAGCTTAGAGGGACAGGCGATAAAGCAGTACTTC,CASSLEGQAIKQYF
TRBV25-1,TRBJ1-4,.,TRBD1,TGTGCCAGCAAACCCGGGACAGCGGAAAAACTGTTTTTT,CASKPGTAEKLFF
TRBV11-2,TRBJ2-2,.,TRBD1,TGTGCCAGCAGATCGCTCCAGGGGGTGGGCGGGGAGCTGTTTTTT,CASRSLQGVGGELFF
TRBV3-1/TRBV3-2,TRBJ1-1,.,TRBD1,TGTGCCAGCAGCCAACGTTCTGACAGGGAGACTGAAGCTTTCTTT,CASSQRSDRETEAFF
TRBV5-1,TRBJ1-3,.,.,TGCGCCAGCAGCCCTGAGTCTGGAAACACCATATATTTT,CASSPESGNTIYF
TRBV6-6,TRBJ1-2,.,.,TGTGCCAGCAGGGGGGACTTCTATGGCTACACCTTC,CASRGDFYGYTF
TRBV18,TRBJ1-4,.,.,TGTGCCAGCTCACCCAACAGGGCCAGAGAAAAACTGTTTTTT,CASSPNRAREKLFF
TRBV5-1,TRBJ1-4,once,.,TGCGCCAGCAGCTTGGCGGGGTCCACTAATGAAAAACTGTTTTTT,CASSLAGSTNEKLFF
TRBV4-2,TRBJ1-6,once,.,TGTGCCAGCAGCCAAGATGTGAAGGGGGGGAGGAGGAATTCACCCCTCCACTTT,CASSQDVKGGRRNSPLHF
TRBV2,TRBJ2-5,.,TRBD1,TGTGCCAGCAGTACAGGGGTAGAGACCCAGTACTTC,CASSTGVETQYF
TRBV5-1,TRBJ1-6,.,TRBD1,TGCGCCAGCAGCTCCGGGGGACAGGATTCACCCCTCCACTTT,CASSSGGQDSPLHF
TRBV7-2,TRBJ2-7,.,.,TGTGCCAGCAGCTTGCAAACTACCTACGAGCAGTACTTC,CASSLQTTYEQYF
TRBV6-5,TRBJ2-1,.,.,TGTGCCAGCAGTTACCTTTCCTCGAATGAGCAGTTCTTC,CASSYLSSNEQFF
TRBV12-3/TRBV12-4,TRBJ1-3,.,.,TGTGCCAGCAACACAGGGAGGGACACCATATATTTT,CASNTGRDTIYF
TRBV19,TRBJ1-6,.,TRBD1,TGTGCCAGTAGTATCAGGCCCCGACAGGGGGTGATGGATTCACCCCTCCACTTT,CASSIRPRQGVMDSPLHF
TRBV5-4,TRBJ2-5,few,TRBD2,TGTGCCATACACCTAGCGGGAGGAGGGGCTGAGACCCAGTACTTC,CAIHLAGGGAETQYF
TRBV2,TRBJ1-1,.,.,TGTGCCACCGACGGAGGGCGGACTGAAGCTTTCTTT,CATDGGRTEAFF
TRBV9,TRBJ1-1,.,.,TGTGCCAGCAGCGTGGGCTCGAACACTGAAGCTTTCTTT,CASSVGSNTEAFF
TRBV7-2,TRBJ2-1,.,TRBD2,TGTGCCACCATAGCGGGGGGTCCCTACAATGAGCAGTTCTTC,CATIAGGPYNEQFF
TRBV3-1/TRBV3-2,TRBJ1-5,.,TRBD1,TGTGCCAGCAGCTACTCAGGGGGTAGCAATCAGCCCCAGCATTTT,CASSYSGGSNQPQHF
TRBV18,TRBJ1-5,once,TRBD1,TGTGCCAGCTCACCAAGTACAGGGGTAAATCAGCCCCAGCATTTT,CASSPSTGVNQPQHF
TRBV10-2,TRBJ2-7,.,TRBD1,TGCGCCAGCAAAGGGACAGGGCCATCCTACGAGCAGTACTTC,CASKGTGPSYEQYF
TRBV7-9,TRBJ2-1,once,TRBD2,TGTGCCAGCAGCTTACCTAGCGGGAGGGTACACAATGAGCAGTTCTTC,CASSLPSGRVHNEQFF
TRBV6-5,TRBJ2-2,.,.,TGTGCCAGCAGAACTCACAGGGACACCGGGGAGCTGTTTTTT,CASRTHRDTGELFF
TRBV5-1,TRBJ1-2,.,.,TGCGCCAGCAGCTTGGAAGACACACGGTATGGCTACACCTTC,CASSLEDTRYGYTF
TRBV25-1,TRBJ1-6,.,.,TGTGCCAGCAGTGAATATTCCGGGAAGAATTCACCCCTCCACTTT,CASSEYSGKNSPLHF
TRBV5-8,TRBJ2-3,.,.,TGTGCCAGCAGCTCCTACAGGGCAGATACGCAGTATTTT,CASSSYRADTQYF
TRBV5-1,TRBJ2-5,.,TRBD2,TGCGCCAGCAGCTTACTAGCGGGAGAAGAGACCCAGTACTTC,CASSLLAGEETQYF
TRBV24-1,TRBJ1-1,.,TRBD1,TGTGCCACCAGTCAAGCCGGGACAGGTTACACTGAAGCTTTCTTT,CATSQAGTGYTEAFF
TRBV14,TRBJ1-2,few,.,TGTGCCAGCAGCCAAGGCATTCGGGGCTACACCTTC,CASSQGIRGYTF
TRBV24-1,TRBJ2-1,once,TRBD1,TGTGCCACCAGTTCGGGACAGGGAGAGTACAATGAGCAGTTCTTC,CATSSGQGEYNEQFF
TRBV29-1,TRBJ2-5,.,TRBD1,TGCAGCGTTGAGATAGACAGGGGAGAGACCCAGTACTTC,CSVEIDRGETQYF
TRBV5-5,TRBJ1-1,few,TRBD1,TGTGCCAGCAGCTCTGGGACAGGACACACTGAAGCTTTCTTT,CASSSGTGHTEAFF
TRBV5-1,TRBJ1-2,.,.,TGCGCCAGCAGCACCGAGACAGGAGCTAACTATGGCTACACCTTC,CASSTETGANYGYTF
TRBV27,TRBJ1-1,.,.,TGTGCCAGCATCCCCCTTAATGACACTGAAGCTTTCTTT,CASIPLNDTEAFF
TRBV18,TRBJ2-5,.,.,TGTGCCAGCTCACCCGGCGAGGGCCTCGGGCGGACCCAGTACTTC,CASSPGEGLGRTQYF
TRBV3-1/TRBV3-2,TRBJ2-5,.,TRBD2,TGTGCCAGCAGCCAAGAGCTAGCGGGAGGAGAGACCCAGTACTTC,CASSQELAGGETQYF
TRBV29-1,TRBJ2-7,.,TRBD1,TGCAGCGTTGATCCCGGGACAGGGGTCTACGAGCAGTACTTC,CSVDPGTGVYEQYF
TRBV5-4,TRBJ2-2,.,.,TGTGCCAGCAGCTTGTCTTTAATCCCACAGGGAGAGCTGTTTTTT,CASSLSLIPQGELFF
TRBV20-1,TRBJ1-2,.,TRBD1,TGCAGTGCCGGGACAGACTATGGCTACACCTTC,CSAGTDYGYTF
TRBV2,TRBJ1-6,.,.,TGTGCCAGCAGTGAATTTGGGGCTGGTTCACCCCTCCACTTT,CASSEFGAGSPLHF
TRBV7-2,TRBJ2-7,few,.,TGTGCCAGCAGCTTAGACAGGGCGTCTACGTACGAGCAGTACTTC,CASSLDRASTYEQYF
TRBV18,TRBJ1-5,.,.,TGTGCCAGCTCACCCGGAGCACTTGACAATCAGCCCCAGCATTTT,CASSPGALDNQPQHF
TRBV9,TRBJ2-1,.,.,TGTGCCAGCAGCGCCATGGACAGCCGGAAACGTCGGGACACCAATGAGCAGTTCTTC,CASSAMDSRKRRDTNEQFF
TRBV11-2,TRBJ2-7,.,.,TGTGCCAGCAGCTTAGGGCGGAACTCCTACGAGCAGTACTTC,CASSLGRNSYEQYF
TRBV27,TRBJ2-7,.,TRBD1,TGTGCCACTAAGACAGGGGCGCACGAGCAGTACTTC,CATKTGAHEQYF
TRBV7-2,TRBJ2-3,.,.,TGTGCCAGCAGCTCAAGGCCTAGCGACTATACGCAGTATTTT,CASSSRPSDYTQYF
TRBV7-2,TRBJ2-7,.,TRBD2,TGTGCCAGCAGCTTCGCGGGAGTAGACGAGCAGTACTTC,CASSFAGVDEQYF
TRBV5-1,TRBJ1-5,.,.,TGCGCCAGCAGCTTGACAGGGACCGATCAGCCCCAGCATTTT,CASSLTGTDQPQHF
TRBV6-6,TRBJ1-1,.,TRBD1,TGTGCCAGCAGTCAGTACAGGAACAGGGGAGCTTTCTTT,CASSQYRNRGAFF
TRBV5-4,TRBJ2-3,.,.,TGTGCCAGCAGCTCCCCTGACAGTAGCACAGATACGCAGTATTTT,CASSSPDSSTDTQYF